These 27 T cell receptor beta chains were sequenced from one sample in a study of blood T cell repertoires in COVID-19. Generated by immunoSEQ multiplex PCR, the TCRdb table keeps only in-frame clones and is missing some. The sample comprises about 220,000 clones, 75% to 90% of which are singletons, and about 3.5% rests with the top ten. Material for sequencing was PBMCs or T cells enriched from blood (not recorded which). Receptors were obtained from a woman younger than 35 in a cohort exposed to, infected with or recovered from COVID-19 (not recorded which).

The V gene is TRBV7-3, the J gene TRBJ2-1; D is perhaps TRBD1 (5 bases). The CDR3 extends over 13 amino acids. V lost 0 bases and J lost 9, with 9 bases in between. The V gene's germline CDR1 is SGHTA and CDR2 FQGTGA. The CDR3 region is CASSLTPQGEQFF. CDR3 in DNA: TGTGCCAGCAGCTTAACGCCCCAGGGTGAGCAGTTCTTC. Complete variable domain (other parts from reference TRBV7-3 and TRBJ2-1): GAGVSQTPSNKVTEKGKYVELRCDPISGHTALYWYRQSLGQGPEFLIYFQGTGAADDSGLPNDRFFAVRPEGSVSTLKIQRTERGDSAVYLCASSLTPQGEQFFGPGTRLTVL.

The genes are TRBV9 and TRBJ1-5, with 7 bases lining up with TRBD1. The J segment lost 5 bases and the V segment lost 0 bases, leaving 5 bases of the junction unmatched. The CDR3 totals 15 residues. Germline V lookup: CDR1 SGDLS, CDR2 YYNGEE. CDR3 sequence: CASSVGGTAYQPQHF. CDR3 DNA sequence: TGTGCCAGCAGCGTAGGGGGGACAGCCTATCAGCCCCAGCATTTT.

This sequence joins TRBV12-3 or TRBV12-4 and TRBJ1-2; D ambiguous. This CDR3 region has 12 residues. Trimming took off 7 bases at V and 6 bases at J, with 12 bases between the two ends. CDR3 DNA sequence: TGTGCCAGCAAGCCGGACGGGGATGGCTACACCTTC. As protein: CASKPDGDGYTF.

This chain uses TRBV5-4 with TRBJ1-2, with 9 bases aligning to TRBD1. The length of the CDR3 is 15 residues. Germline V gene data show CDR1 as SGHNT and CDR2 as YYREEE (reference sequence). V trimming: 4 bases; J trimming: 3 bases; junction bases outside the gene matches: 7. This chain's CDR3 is CASSTDRGEYYGYTF. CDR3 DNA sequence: TGTGCCAGCAGCACGGACAGGGGCGAATACTATGGCTACACCTTC.

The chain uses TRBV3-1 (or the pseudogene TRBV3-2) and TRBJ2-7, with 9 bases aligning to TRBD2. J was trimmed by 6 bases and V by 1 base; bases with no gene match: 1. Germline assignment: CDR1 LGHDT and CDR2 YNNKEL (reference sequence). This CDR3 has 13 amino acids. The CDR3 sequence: CASSQGTSAEQYF. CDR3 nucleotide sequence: TGTGCCAGCAGCCAAGGGACTAGCGCCGAGCAGTACTTC.

CDR3 DNA: TGCAGTGCTAGGGCCCGGAGTAGGGGCTTCTTT. Amino acid sequence: CSARARSRGFF. V and J are TRBV20-1 and TRBJ1-1, with a tentative D call TRBD1 (5 bases). The CDR3 sequence is 11 residues long. Germline lookup yields CDR1 DFQATT and CDR2 SNEGSKA (reference sequence). V was trimmed by 3 bases and J by 14 bases, leaving 16 bases between them.

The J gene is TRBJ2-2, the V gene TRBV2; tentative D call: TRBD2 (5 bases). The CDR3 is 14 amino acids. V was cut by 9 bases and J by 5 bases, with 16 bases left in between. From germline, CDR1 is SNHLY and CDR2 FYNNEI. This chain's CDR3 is CASHTTGKTGELFF. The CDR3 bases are TGTGCCAGTCATACCACGGGGAAGACCGGGGAGCTGTTTTTT.

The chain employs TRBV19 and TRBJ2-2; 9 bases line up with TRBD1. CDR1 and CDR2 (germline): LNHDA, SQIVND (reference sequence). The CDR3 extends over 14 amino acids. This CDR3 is CVIRTGENTGELFF. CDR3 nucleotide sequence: TGTGTCATCCGGACAGGGGAGAACACCGGGGAGCTGTTTTTT. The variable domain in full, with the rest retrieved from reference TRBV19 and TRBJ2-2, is DGGITQSPKYLFRKEGQNVTLSCEQNLNHDAMYWYRQDPGQGLRLIYYSQIVNDFQKGDIAEGYSVSREKKESFPLTVTSAQKNPTAFYLCVIRTGENTGELFFGEGSRLTVL.

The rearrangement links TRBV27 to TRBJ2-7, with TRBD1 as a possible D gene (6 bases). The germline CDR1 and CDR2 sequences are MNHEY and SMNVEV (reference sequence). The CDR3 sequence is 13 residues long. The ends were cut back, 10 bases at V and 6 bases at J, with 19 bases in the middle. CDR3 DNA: TGTGCCACCGCTAATACTGGGGGCGGCGAGCAGTACTTC. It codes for CATANTGGGEQYF.

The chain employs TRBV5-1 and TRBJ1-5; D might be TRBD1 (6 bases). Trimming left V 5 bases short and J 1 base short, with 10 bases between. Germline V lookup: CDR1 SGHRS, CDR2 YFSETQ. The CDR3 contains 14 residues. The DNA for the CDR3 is TGCGCCAGCAGACCTACAGGGAGCAATCAGCCCCAGCATTTT. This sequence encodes CASRPTGSNQPQHF. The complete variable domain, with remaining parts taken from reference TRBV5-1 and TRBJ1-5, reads KAGVTQTPRYLIKTRGQQVTLSCSPISGHRSVSWYQQTPGQGLQFLFEYFSETQRNKGNFPGRFSGRQFSNSRSEMNVSTLELGDSALYLCASRPTGSNQPQHFGDGTRLSIL.

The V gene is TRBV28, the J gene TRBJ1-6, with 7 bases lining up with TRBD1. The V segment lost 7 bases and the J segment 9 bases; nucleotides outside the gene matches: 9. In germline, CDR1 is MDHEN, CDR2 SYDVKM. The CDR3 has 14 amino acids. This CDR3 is CASTRDSKASPLHF. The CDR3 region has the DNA TGTGCCAGCACCCGGGACAGCAAGGCTTCACCCCTCCACTTT.

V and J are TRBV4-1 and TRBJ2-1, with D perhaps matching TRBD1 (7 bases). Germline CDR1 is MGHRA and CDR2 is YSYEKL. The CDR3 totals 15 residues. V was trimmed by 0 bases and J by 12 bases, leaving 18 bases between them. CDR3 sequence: CASSQEAAGGWVQFF. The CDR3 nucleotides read TGCGCCAGCAGCCAAGAAGCGGCAGGGGGGTGGGTGCAGTTCTTC.

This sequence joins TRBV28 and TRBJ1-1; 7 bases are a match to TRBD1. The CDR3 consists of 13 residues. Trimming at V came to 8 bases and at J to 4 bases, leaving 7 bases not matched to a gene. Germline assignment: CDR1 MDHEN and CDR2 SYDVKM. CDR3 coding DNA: TGTGCCAGCGTGGGGGGACAGTTCACTGAAGCTTTCTTT. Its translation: CASVGGQFTEAFF.

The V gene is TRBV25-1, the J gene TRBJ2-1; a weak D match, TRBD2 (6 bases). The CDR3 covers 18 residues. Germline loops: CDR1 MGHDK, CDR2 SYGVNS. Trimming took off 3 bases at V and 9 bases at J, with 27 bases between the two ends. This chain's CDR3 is CASSDPEGGGSLSGEQFF. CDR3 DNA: TGTGCCAGCAGTGACCCCGAGGGTGGGGGGTCATTAAGCGGTGAGCAGTTCTTC.

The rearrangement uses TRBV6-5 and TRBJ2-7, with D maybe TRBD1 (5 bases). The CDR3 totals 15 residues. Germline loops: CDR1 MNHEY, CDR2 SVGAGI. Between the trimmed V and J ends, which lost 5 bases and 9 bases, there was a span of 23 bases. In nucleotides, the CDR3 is TGTGCCAGCAGTAAACCGGGCCTAGGGGATTCGGGGCAGTACTTC. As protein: CASSKPGLGDSGQYF.

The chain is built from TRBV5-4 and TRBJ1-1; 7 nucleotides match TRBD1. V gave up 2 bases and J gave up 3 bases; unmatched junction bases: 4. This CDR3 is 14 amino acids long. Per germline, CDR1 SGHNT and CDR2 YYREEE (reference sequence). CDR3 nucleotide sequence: TGTGCCAGCAGCTTACAGGGGACTGACACTGAAGCTTTCTTT. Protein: CASSLQGTDTEAFF.

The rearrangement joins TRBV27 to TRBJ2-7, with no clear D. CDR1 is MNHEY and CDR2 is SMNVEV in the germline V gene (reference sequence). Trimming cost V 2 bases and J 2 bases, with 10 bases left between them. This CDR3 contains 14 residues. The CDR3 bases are TGTGCCAGCAGTTTAGGCGCGGTTACCTACGAGCAGTACTTC. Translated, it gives CASSLGAVTYEQYF.

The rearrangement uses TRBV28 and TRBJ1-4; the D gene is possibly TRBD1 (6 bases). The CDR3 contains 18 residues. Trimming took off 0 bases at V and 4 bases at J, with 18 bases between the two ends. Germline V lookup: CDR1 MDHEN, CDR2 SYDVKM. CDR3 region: CASSLWPTGQSDNEKLFF. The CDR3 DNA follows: TGTGCCAGCAGTTTATGGCCGACTGGACAGTCTGATAATGAAAAACTGTTTTTT.

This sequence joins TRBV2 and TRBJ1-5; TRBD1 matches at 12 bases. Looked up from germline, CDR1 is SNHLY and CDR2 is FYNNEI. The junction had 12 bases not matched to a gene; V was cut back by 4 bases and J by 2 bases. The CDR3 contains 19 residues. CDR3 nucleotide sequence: TGTGCCAGCAGTGTGGTCCCGGGACAGGGGGCCTCTGGCAATCAGCCCCAGCATTTT. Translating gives CASSVVPGQGASGNQPQHF. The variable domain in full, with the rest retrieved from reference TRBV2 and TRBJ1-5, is EPEVTQTPSHQVTQMGQEVILRCVPISNHLYFYWYRQILGQKVEFLVSFYNNEISEKSEIFDDQFSVERPDGSNFTLKIRSTKLEDSAMYFCASSVVPGQGASGNQPQHFGDGTRLSIL.

The CDR3 sequence: CASGQGIPYEQYF. The CDR3 DNA sequence: TGTGCCTCGGGGCAGGGGATCCCCTACGAGCAGTACTTC. This sequence joins TRBV10-3 and TRBJ2-7; tentative D call: TRBD1 (6 bases). The CDR3 has 13 amino acids. V was clipped by 11 bases and J by 2 bases, with 16 bases between them. Germline V gives CDR1 ENHRY, CDR2 SYGVKD.

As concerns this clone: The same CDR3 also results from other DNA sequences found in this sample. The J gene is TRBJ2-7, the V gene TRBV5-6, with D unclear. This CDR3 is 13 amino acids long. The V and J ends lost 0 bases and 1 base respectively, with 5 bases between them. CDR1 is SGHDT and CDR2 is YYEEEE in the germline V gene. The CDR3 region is CASSLAGSYEQYF. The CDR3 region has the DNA TGTGCCAGCAGCTTGGCGGGTTCCTACGAGCAGTACTTC.

The CDR3 loop reads CASSSLRDRNYGYTF. The DNA for the CDR3 is TGTGCCAGCAGCTCACTACGGGACAGAAACTATGGCTACACCTTC. The chain uses TRBV11-2 and TRBJ1-2, with 7 bases fitting TRBD1. This CDR3 contains 15 residues. Germline V gene data show CDR1 as SGHAT and CDR2 as FQNNGV. Trimming took 4 bases from V and 2 from J; bases not matched to a gene: 7.

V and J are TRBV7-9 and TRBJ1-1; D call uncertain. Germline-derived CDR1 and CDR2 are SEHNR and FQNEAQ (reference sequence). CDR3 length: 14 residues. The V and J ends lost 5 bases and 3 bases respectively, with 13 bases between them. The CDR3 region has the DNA TGTGCCAGCAGCGGAAGGGAGTGGGACACTGAAGCTTTCTTT. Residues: CASSGREWDTEAFF. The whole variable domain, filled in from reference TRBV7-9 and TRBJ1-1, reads DTGVSQNPRHKITKRGQNVTFRCDPISEHNRLYWYRQTLGQGPEFLTYFQNEAQLEKSRLLSDRFSAERPKGSFSTLEIQRTEQGDSAMYLCASSGREWDTEAFFGQGTRLTVV.

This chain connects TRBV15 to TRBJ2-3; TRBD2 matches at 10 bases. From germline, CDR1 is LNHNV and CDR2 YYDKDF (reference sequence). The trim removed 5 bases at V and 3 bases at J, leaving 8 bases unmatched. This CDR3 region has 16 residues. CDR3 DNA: TGTGCCACCAGCCCCCGAGCGGGAGGGGGTACAGATACGCAGTATTTT. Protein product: CATSPRAGGGTDTQYF.

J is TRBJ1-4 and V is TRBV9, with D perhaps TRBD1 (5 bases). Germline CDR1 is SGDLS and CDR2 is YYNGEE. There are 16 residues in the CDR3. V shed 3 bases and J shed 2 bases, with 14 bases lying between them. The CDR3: CASSASRGSTNEKLFF. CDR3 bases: TGTGCCAGCAGCGCCTCTCGGGGGTCCACTAATGAAAAACTGTTTTTT.

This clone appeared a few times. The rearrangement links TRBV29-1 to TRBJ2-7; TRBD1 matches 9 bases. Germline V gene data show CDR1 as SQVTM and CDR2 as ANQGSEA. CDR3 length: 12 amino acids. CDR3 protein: CSARDREYEQYF. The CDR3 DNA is TGCAGTGCCCGGGACAGGGAATACGAGCAGTACTTC.

This CDR3 reads CASSLSVTGRGSYSPLHF. The CDR3, as DNA: TGTGCCAGCAGCTTATCGGTCACAGGCAGGGGTTCGTATTCACCCCTCCACTTT. This rearrangement joins TRBV5-5 to TRBJ1-6; tentative D call: TRBD1 (6 bases). Germline CDR1 SGHKS, CDR2 YYEKEE (reference sequence). The CDR3 extends over 18 amino acids. V was shortened by 2 bases and J by 8 bases, with 23 bases between the two germline ends.